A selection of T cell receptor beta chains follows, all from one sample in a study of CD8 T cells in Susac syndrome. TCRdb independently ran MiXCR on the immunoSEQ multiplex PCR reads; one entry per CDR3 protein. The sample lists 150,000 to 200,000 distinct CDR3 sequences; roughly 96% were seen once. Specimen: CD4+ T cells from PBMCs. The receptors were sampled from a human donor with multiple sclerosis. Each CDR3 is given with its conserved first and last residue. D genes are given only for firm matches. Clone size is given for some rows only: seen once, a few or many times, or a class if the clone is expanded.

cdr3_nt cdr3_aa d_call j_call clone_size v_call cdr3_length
TGTGCCAGCAGTCTGGCCGGATATGAGCAGTTCTTC CASSLAGYEQFF - TRBJ2-1 few TRBV3-1 12
TGTGCCAGCAGCCCCCAGGGACTAGCGGGAGGGGAGGAGATCTTC CASSPQGLAGGEEIF TRBD2 TRBJ2-1 - TRBV7-9 15
TGTGCCAGCAGCCAATCAGGAGGGGGAGGGTCCTACAATGAGCAGTTCTTC CASSQSGGGGSYNEQFF - TRBJ2-1 - TRBV16 17
TGTGCCAGCAAGTTGGGAAACCAGGGCACTGAAGCTTTCTTT CASKLGNQGTEAFF - TRBJ1-1 - TRBV11-2 14
TGCAGTGGGCTGAATAACTATGGCTACACCTTC CSGLNNYGYTF - TRBJ1-2 - TRBV20-1 11
TGTGCCTGGATCATTTACACCTTCTACGAGCAGTACTTC CAWIIYTFYEQYF - TRBJ2-7 - TRBV30 13
TGCAGTGCTAGTGGGTTTGTGGATCAGCCCCAGCATTTT CSASGFVDQPQHF - TRBJ1-5 - TRBV20-1 13
TGTGCCAGCAGCCAAGCCGGGGCTAGCGGGGCCTACGAGCAGTACTTC CASSQAGASGAYEQYF TRBD2 TRBJ2-7 - TRBV3-1 16
TGCAGTGCTAACAGGGGAGAGACCCAGTACTTC CSANRGETQYF TRBD1 TRBJ2-5 few TRBV20-1 11
TGTGCCAGCAGCGTAGGCCCAGAGAATCAGCCCCAGCATTTT CASSVGPENQPQHF - TRBJ1-5 - TRBV9 14
TGCACCGACCGGGGGCAGGGGGCGCACGAGCAGTACTTC CTDRGQGAHEQYF TRBD1 TRBJ2-7 - TRBV29-1 13
TGTGCCAGCAGTTGGGGACAGGGAAACACTGAAGCTTTCTTT CASSWGQGNTEAFF TRBD1 TRBJ1-1 - TRBV12-3/TRBV12-4 14
TGCAGCGTTCCGGGACAGCCTTACAATGAGCAGCTCTTC CSVPGQPYNEQLF TRBD1 TRBJ2-1 once TRBV29-1 13
TGTGCCAGCAGTAGGGACAGGACCAGAACTAACTATGGCTACACCTTC CASSRDRTRTNYGYTF TRBD1 TRBJ1-2 - TRBV6-1 16
TGTGCCACCAGTGTGAACACCGGGGAGCTGTTTTTT CATSVNTGELFF - TRBJ2-2 - TRBV24-1 12
TGCGCCAGCGGGGGACAGGGGAACACTGAAGCTTTCTTT CASGGQGNTEAFF TRBD1 TRBJ1-1 - TRBV5-1 13
TGCAGTGCTAGAGACTCCCGGTCCGGGGAGCTGTTTTTT CSARDSRSGELFF - TRBJ2-2 - TRBV20-1 13
TGCGCCAGCAGCTTACCACGGGGTCAGGAGACCCAGTACTTC CASSLPRGQETQYF - TRBJ2-5 - TRBV5-1 14
TGCAGTGCTAGAGATCCGACTAGCTGGTCCTACAATGAGCAGTTCTTC CSARDPTSWSYNEQFF TRBD2 TRBJ2-1 once TRBV20-1 16
TGCAGTGCTAGTCCAGGGAGCAAGTACGAGCAGTACTTC CSASPGSKYEQYF - TRBJ2-7 - TRBV20-1 13
TGTGCCAGCAGCCCCCAGAGCGGGAGGCCCTCCTACGAGCAGTACTTC CASSPQSGRPSYEQYF TRBD2 TRBJ2-7 - TRBV7-2 16